The 10 T cell receptor beta chains presented below share a single source sample, sequenced in a study of blood T cell repertoires in COVID-19. TCRdb's table, derived via immunoSEQ multiplex PCR, lists solely in-frame clones and lacks some. The profile shows roughly 200,000 clones, around 90% of them singletons. The sample consisted of peripheral blood. These receptor sequences come from a man aged 35-49 years with active or convalescent COVID-19.

The chain combines TRBV27 with TRBJ2-1, with D maybe TRBD1 (5 bases). Trimming stripped 0 bases from V and 0 bases from J, with 9 bases between. CDR3 length equals 16 residues. The germline CDR1 and CDR2 sequences are MNHEY and SMNVEV (reference sequence). As DNA, the CDR3 is TGTGCCAGCAGTTTATCGATACAGGCCTCCTACAATGAGCAGTTCTTC. Its protein is CASSLSIQASYNEQFF.

The chain combines TRBV27 with TRBJ1-6; the match to TRBD1 covers 9 bases. CDR3 length: 18 amino acids. Looked up from germline, CDR1 is MNHEY and CDR2 is SMNVEV (reference sequence). With 3 bases clipped from V and 5 bases from J, the junction kept 11 bases outside the gene matches. The CDR3 is CASSFYMGTGINNSPLHF. The CDR3 bases are TGTGCCAGCAGTTTTTATATGGGGACAGGGATTAATAATTCACCCCTCCACTTT.

This chain links TRBV28 with TRBJ1-4, with D uncertain. The germline V gene has CDR1 MDHEN and CDR2 SYDVKM. V was pared by 5 bases and J by 0 bases, with 13 bases between. The CDR3 runs 16 residues. CDR3 region: CASSLRRVATNEKLFF. For the CDR3, the DNA is TGTGCCAGCAGTCTCCGACGGGTAGCAACTAATGAAAAACTGTTTTTT.

The CDR3: CASHLPGEETQYF. In DNA form, the CDR3 reads TGTGCCAGCCACTTGCCAGGGGAAGAGACCCAGTACTTC. The chain joins TRBV5-5 to TRBJ2-5; tentatively, D is TRBD1 (6 bases). Germline V gene sequence: CDR1 SGHKS, CDR2 YYEKEE (reference sequence). V was shortened by 7 bases and J by 3 bases, with 13 bases between the two germline ends. This CDR3 region has 13 residues. Full variable domain (remainder filled in from reference TRBV5-5 and TRBJ2-5): DAGVTQSPTHLIKTRGQQVTLRCSPISGHKSVSWYQQVLGQGPQFIFQYYEKEERGRGNFPDRFSARQFPNYSSELNVNALLLGDSALYLCASHLPGEETQYFGPGTRLLVL.

The rearrangement links TRBV13 to TRBJ1-6, with TRBD1 as a possible D gene (6 bases). V was cut by 5 bases and J by 7 bases, with 15 bases left in between. The CDR3 loop spans 15 amino acids. The germline CDR1 and CDR2 sequences are PRHDT and FYEKMQ (reference sequence). This chain's CDR3 is CASSPGHLDNSPLHF. The CDR3 nucleotides are TGTGCCAGCAGCCCGGGACATTTGGACAATTCACCCCTCCACTTT.

V usage is TRBV3-1 (or the pseudogene TRBV3-2) and J usage is TRBJ1-2; TRBD1 aligns across 7 bases. CDR1 and CDR2 from the germline V gene are LGHDT and YNNKEL (reference sequence). The CDR3 has 14 amino acids. V lost 0 bases to trimming and J lost 5 bases; unmatched junction nucleotides: 3. The CDR3 sequence: CASSQEDRPYGYTF. As DNA, the CDR3 is TGTGCCAGCAGCCAAGAGGACAGGCCTTATGGCTACACCTTC.

The chain links TRBV14 to TRBJ2-2; D unclear. V dropped 2 bases and J dropped 1 base, with 14 bases sitting between them. Germline lookup yields CDR1 SGHDN and CDR2 FVKESK. This CDR3 region has 17 residues. CDR3 region: CASSQRLPVLNTGELFF. The CDR3 bases are TGTGCCAGCAGCCAAAGACTCCCCGTCCTGAACACCGGGGAGCTGTTTTTT.

V is TRBV28 and J is TRBJ2-5; D call uncertain. Between the trimmed V and J ends, which lost 1 base and 9 bases, there was a span of 9 bases. Per germline, CDR1 MDHEN and CDR2 SYDVKM. The CDR3 extends over 12 amino acids. The CDR3 bases are TGTGCCAGCAGTTTATCTAAAACGGCCCAGTACTTC. It specifies CASSLSKTAQYF.

The V gene is TRBV19, the J gene TRBJ2-7, with a weak D call TRBD1 (6 bases). Looked up from germline, CDR1 is LNHDA and CDR2 is SQIVND (reference sequence). Deletions cut 5 bases from V and 6 bases from J, with 17 bases between. This CDR3 has 14 amino acids. The chain's CDR3 is CASSVLGALGEQYF. CDR3 bases: TGTGCCAGTAGTGTCTTGGGGGCCTTGGGCGAGCAGTACTTC.

V and J are TRBV2 and TRBJ1-1; a possible D gene is TRBD1 (6 bases). The germline V and J ends were trimmed by 0 bases and 2 bases, with 7 bases remaining between them. Germline V gene sequence: CDR1 SNHLY, CDR2 FYNNEI. The CDR3 has 14 residues. The CDR3 region has the DNA TGTGCCAGCAGTGAAGCAGGGGGTAACACTGAAGCTTTCTTT. Translation: CASSEAGGNTEAFF.